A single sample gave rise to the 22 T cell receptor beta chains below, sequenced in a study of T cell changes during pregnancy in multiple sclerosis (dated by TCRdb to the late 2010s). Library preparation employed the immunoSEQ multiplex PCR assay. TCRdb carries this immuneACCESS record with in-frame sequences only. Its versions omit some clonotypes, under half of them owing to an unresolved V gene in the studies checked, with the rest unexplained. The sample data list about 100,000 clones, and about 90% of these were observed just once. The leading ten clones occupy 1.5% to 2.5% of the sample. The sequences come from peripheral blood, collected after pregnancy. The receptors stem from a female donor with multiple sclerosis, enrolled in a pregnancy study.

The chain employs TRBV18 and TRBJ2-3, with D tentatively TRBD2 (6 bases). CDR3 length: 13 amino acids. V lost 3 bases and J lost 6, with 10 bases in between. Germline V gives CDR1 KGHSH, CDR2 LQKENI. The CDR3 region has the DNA TGTGCCAGCTCACCGAACGCGGGGGATACGCAGTATTTT. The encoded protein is CASSPNAGDTQYF.

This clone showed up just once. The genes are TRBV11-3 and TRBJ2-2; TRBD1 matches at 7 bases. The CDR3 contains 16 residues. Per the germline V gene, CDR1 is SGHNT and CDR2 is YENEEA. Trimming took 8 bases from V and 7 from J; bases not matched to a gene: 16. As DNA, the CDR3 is TGTGCCAGCCGACAGGGCCCCCTGGTAGGGGTCGGGGAGCTGTTTTTT. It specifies CASRQGPLVGVGELFF.

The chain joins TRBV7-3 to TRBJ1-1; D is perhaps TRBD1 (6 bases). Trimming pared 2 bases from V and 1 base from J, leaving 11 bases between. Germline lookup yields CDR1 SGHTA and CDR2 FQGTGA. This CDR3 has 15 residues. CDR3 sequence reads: CASSLFGGENTEAFF. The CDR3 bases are TGTGCCAGCAGCTTATTTGGGGGCGAGAACACTGAAGCTTTCTTT. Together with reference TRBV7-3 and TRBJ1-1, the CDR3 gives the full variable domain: GAGVSQTPSNKVTEKGKYVELRCDPISGHTALYWYRQSLGQGPEFLIYFQGTGAADDSGLPNDRFFAVRPEGSVSTLKIQRTERGDSAVYLCASSLFGGENTEAFFGQGTRLTVV.

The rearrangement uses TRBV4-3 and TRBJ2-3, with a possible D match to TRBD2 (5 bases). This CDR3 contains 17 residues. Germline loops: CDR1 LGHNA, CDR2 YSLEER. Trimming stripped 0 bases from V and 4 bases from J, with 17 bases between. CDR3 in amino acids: CASSQDRTGDNADTQYF. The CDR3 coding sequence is TGCGCCAGCAGCCAAGATCGGACCGGGGATAACGCAGATACGCAGTATTTT.

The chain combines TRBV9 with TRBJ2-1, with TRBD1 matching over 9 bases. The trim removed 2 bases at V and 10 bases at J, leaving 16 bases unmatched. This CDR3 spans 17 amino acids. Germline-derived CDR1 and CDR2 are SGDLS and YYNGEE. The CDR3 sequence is CASSVAGEGQGLWEQFF. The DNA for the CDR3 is TGTGCCAGCAGCGTCGCCGGTGAGGGACAGGGCTTGTGGGAGCAGTTCTTC.

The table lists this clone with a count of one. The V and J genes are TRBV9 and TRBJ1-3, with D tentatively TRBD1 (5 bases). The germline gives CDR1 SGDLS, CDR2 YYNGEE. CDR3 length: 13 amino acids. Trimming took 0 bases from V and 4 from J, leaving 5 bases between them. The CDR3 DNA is TGTGCCAGCAGCGTAGACAGGGGAAACACCATATATTTT. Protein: CASSVDRGNTIYF.

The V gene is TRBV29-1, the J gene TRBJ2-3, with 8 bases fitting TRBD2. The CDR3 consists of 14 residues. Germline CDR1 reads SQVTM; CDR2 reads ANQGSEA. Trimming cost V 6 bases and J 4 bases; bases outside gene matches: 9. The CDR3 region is CSVESGSLADTQYF. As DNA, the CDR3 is TGCAGCGTAGAGAGCGGGAGTCTAGCAGATACGCAGTATTTT.

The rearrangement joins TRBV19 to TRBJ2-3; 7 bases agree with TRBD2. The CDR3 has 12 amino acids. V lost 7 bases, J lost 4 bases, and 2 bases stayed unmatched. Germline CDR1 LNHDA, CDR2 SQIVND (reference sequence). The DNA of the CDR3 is TGTGCCAGTACGGCGGGAGCAGATACGCAGTATTTT. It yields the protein CASTAGADTQYF.

The CDR3 region is CASSYPPEGITIYF. DNA for the CDR3: TGTGCCAGCAGTTACCCCCCAGAGGGAATTACCATATATTTT. The V call is TRBV6-6, the J call TRBJ1-3; D ambiguous. The CDR3 has 14 residues. Germline V gene sequence: CDR1 MNHNY, CDR2 SVGAGI (reference sequence). The germline V and J ends were trimmed by 2 bases and 10 bases, with 15 bases remaining between them.

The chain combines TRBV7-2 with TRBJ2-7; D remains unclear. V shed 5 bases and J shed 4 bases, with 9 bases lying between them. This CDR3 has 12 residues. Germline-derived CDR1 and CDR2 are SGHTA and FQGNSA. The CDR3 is CASSDTIYEQYF. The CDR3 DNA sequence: TGTGCCAGCAGCGACACGATATACGAGCAGTACTTC.

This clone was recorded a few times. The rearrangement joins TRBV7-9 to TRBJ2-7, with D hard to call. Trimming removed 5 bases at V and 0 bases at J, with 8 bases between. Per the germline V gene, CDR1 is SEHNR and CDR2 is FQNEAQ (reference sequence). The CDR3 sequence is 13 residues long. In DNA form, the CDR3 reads TGTGCCAGCAGCCAACAGATCTCCTACGAGCAGTACTTC. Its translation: CASSQQISYEQYF.

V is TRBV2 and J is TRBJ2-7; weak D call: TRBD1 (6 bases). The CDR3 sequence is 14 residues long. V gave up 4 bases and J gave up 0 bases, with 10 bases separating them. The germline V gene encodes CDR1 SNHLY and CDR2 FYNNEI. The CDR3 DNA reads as TGTGCCAGCAGTGTGAGGGGGTCCTCCTACGAGCAGTACTTC. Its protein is CASSVRGSSYEQYF.

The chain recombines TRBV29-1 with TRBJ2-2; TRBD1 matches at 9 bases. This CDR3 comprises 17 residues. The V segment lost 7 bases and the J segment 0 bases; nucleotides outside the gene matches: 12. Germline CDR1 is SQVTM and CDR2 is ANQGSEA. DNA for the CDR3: TGCAGCGCTAAACGCCGGGACAGGGCCTCGAACACCGGGGAGCTGTTTTTT. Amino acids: CSAKRRDRASNTGELFF.

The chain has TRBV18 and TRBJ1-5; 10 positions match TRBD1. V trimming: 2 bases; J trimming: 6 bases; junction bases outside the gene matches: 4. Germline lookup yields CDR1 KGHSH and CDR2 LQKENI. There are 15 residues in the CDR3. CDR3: CASSPGTGVAQPQHF. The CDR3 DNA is TGTGCCAGCTCACCAGGGACAGGGGTGGCTCAGCCCCAGCATTTT.

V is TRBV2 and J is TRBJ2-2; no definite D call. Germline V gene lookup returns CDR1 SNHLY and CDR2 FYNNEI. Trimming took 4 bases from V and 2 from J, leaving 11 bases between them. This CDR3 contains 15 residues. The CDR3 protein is CASSGVTPNTGELFF. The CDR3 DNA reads TGTGCCAGCAGTGGAGTGACACCCAACACCGGGGAGCTGTTTTTT.

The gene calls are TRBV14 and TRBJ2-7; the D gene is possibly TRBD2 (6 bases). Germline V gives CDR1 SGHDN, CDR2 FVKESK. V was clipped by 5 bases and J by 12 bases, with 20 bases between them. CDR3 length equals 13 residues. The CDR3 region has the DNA TGTGCCAGCAGCAATTCGGGACTGCGGAAGCGGTACTTC. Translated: CASSNSGLRKRYF.

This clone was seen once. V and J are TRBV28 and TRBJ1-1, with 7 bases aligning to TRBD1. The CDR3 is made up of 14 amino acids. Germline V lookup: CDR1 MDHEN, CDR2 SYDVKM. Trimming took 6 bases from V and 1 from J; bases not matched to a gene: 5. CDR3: CASSPGTENTEAFF. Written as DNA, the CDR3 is TGTGCCAGCAGCCCCGGGACAGAGAACACTGAAGCTTTCTTT.

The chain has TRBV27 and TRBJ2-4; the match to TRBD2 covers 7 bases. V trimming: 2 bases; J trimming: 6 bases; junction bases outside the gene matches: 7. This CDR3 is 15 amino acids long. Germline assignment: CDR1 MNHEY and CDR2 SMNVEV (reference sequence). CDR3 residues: CASSLHRGDLNIQYF. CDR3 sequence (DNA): TGTGCCAGCAGTTTACACCGGGGGGATCTAAACATTCAGTACTTC.

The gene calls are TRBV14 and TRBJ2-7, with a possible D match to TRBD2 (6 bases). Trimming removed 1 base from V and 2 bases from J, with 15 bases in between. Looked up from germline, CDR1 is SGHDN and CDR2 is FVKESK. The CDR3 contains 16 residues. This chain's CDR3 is CASSQVSSVAPYEQYF. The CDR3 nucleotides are TGTGCCAGCAGCCAAGTCTCTAGCGTGGCCCCCTACGAGCAGTACTTC.

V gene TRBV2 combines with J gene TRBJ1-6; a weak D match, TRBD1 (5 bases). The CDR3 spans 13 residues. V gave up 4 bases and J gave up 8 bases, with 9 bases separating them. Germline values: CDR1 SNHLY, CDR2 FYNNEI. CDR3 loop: CASSASGDSPLHF. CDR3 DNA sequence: TGTGCCAGCAGTGCGTCGGGGGATTCACCCCTCCACTTT.

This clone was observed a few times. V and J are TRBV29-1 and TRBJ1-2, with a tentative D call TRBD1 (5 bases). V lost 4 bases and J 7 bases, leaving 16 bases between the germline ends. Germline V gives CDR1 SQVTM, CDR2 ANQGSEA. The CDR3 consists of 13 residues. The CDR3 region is CSVARGDWGGYTF. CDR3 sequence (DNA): TGCAGCGTTGCTCGGGGGGACTGGGGTGGCTACACCTTC.

The CDR3 here is CAWSFQTGGNEKLFF. CDR3 coding DNA: TGTGCCTGGAGTTTCCAGACAGGGGGTAATGAAAAACTGTTTTTT. The J gene is TRBJ1-4, the V gene TRBV30; 9 nucleotides agree with TRBD1. J lost 4 bases, V lost 2 bases, and 5 bases had no gene match. The CDR3 is 15 residues long. The germline gives CDR1 GTSNPN, CDR2 SVGIG (reference sequence).